These 10 T cell receptor beta chains were sequenced from one sample in a study of shared clonotypes between healthy human individuals. The data were produced by immunoSEQ multiplex PCR, yet TCRdb's version contains in-frame clones alone and is incomplete. Of approximately 940,000 clones detected, roughly 72% appear once; the ten largest clones hold around 1.4%. Sequencing input: memory CD4+ T cells sorted from blood. This sample's subset: CD45RA-negative fraction. The source is a man between 18 and 29 years old in good health.

This rearrangement joins TRBV18 to TRBJ1-5; no clear D. Germline CDR1 reads KGHSH; CDR2 reads LQKENI. Trimming shortened V by 4 bases and J by 1 base, and 5 bases separated the two germline ends. This CDR3 has 13 residues. This chain's CDR3 is CASSQQSNQPQHF. DNA for the CDR3: TGTGCCAGCTCACAGCAAAGCAATCAGCCCCAGCATTTT.

The gene calls are TRBV6-5 and TRBJ2-5; TRBD2 aligns across 11 bases. The CDR3 totals 15 residues. Germline CDR1 and CDR2: MNHEY and SVGAGI. Unmatched junction bases numbered 5, after V lost 4 bases and J lost 4 bases. The CDR3 region has the DNA TGTGCCAGCAGTTCTGCTAGCGGGGGGCCAGAGACCCAGTACTTC. Encoded protein: CASSSASGGPETQYF.

This chain joins TRBV5-1 and TRBJ1-6; TRBD1 matches at 10 bases. Germline CDR1 is SGHRS and CDR2 is YFSETQ. The J segment lost 10 bases and the V segment lost 0 bases, leaving 7 bases of the junction unmatched. CDR3 size: 16 residues. The CDR3 DNA follows: TGCGCCAGCAGCTTGGAAGGGACAGGGGCGAGCTCACCCCTCCACTTT. Its translation is CASSLEGTGASSPLHF.

The chain has TRBV7-2 and TRBJ2-1, with D perhaps being TRBD1 or TRBD2 (5 bases each). The V gene's germline CDR1 is SGHTA and CDR2 FQGNSA. The ends were cut back, 5 bases at V and 4 bases at J, with 15 bases in the middle. This CDR3 comprises 15 residues. The CDR3 coding sequence is TGTGCCAGCAGCCGACCCGGGACCCTATACAATGAGCAGTTCTTC. It codes for CASSRPGTLYNEQFF. The variable domain in full, with the rest retrieved from reference TRBV7-2 and TRBJ2-1, is GAGVSQSPSNKVTEKGKDVELRCDPISGHTALYWYRQSLGQGLEFLIYFQGNSAPDKSGLPSDRFSAERTGGSVSTLTIQRTQQEDSAVYLCASSRPGTLYNEQFFGPGTRLTVL.

The rearrangement links TRBV15 to TRBJ2-7, with TRBD2 matching 12 bases. V shed 0 bases and J 2 bases; nucleotides not matched to a gene: 2. The CDR3 consists of 16 residues. Looked up from germline, CDR1 is LNHNV and CDR2 is YYDKDF (reference sequence). The chain's CDR3 is CATSRELAGGPYEQYF. CDR3 coding DNA: TGTGCCACCAGCAGAGAACTAGCGGGAGGTCCCTACGAGCAGTACTTC.

This clone was counted between two and nine times. The rearrangement uses TRBV18 and TRBJ2-7, with TRBD2 matching over 15 bases. Trimming removed 6 bases from V and 5 bases from J; junction bases left unmatched: 5. Per germline, CDR1 KGHSH and CDR2 LQKENI. This CDR3 is built from 15 residues. CDR3 loop: CASSPGLAGGHEQYF. The DNA for the CDR3 is TGTGCCAGCTCTCCGGGACTAGCGGGAGGCCACGAGCAGTACTTC.

The rearrangement uses TRBV27 and TRBJ2-1, with D perhaps TRBD2 (6 bases). The V and J ends lost 1 base and 4 bases respectively, with 11 bases between them. From germline, CDR1 is MNHEY and CDR2 SMNVEV (reference sequence). The CDR3 extends over 15 amino acids. In DNA form, the CDR3 reads TGTGCCAGCAGTTTATACGCTAGCGTTTACAATGAGCAGTTCTTC. Translated, it gives CASSLYASVYNEQFF.

The V call is TRBV28, the J call TRBJ1-6, with D unclear. Germline V gene lookup returns CDR1 MDHEN and CDR2 SYDVKM. The CDR3 has 15 residues. The V end was cut by 0 bases, the J end by 7 bases, with 10 bases between. The CDR3: CASSLWAPLNSPLHF. Written as DNA, the CDR3 is TGTGCCAGCAGTTTATGGGCCCCCTTAAATTCACCCCTCCACTTT.

The gene calls are TRBV19 and TRBJ1-2, with D maybe TRBD1 (5 bases). Trimming left V 11 bases short and J 4 bases short, with 26 bases between. The CDR3 has 16 amino acids. The germline CDR1 and CDR2 sequences are LNHDA and SQIVND (reference sequence). The CDR3 DNA is TGTGCCTCCGTGGGGCCCCAAAGCCCGATTAGCTATGGCTACACCTTC. It encodes CASVGPQSPISYGYTF. Full variable domain (missing parts from reference TRBV19 and TRBJ1-2): DGGITQSPKYLFRKEGQNVTLSCEQNLNHDAMYWYRQDPGQGLRLIYYSQIVNDFQKGDIAEGYSVSREKKESFPLTVTSAQKNPTAFYLCASVGPQSPISYGYTFGSGTRLTVV.

V is TRBV29-1 and J is TRBJ2-7, with a possible D match to TRBD1 (5 bases). This CDR3 is 12 amino acids long. Trimming stripped 7 bases from V and 9 bases from J, with 19 bases between. Germline V gives CDR1 SQVTM, CDR2 ANQGSEA. In nucleotides, the CDR3 is TGCAGCGCCCGGGTACAGGACCTTTGGCAGTACTTC. This encodes CSARVQDLWQYF.